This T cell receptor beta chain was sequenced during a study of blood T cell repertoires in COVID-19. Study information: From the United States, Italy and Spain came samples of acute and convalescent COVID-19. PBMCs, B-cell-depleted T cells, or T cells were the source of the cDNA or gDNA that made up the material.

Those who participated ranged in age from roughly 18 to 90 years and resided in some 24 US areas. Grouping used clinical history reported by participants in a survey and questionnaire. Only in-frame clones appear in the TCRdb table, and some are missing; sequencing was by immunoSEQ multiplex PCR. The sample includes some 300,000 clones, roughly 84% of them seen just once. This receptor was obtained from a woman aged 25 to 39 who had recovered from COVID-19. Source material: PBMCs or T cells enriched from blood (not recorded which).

The CDR3 region has the DNA TGTGCCAGCAGCCAAGACCGGGGGGGCATCTATGAGCAGTTCTTC. Its protein is CASSQDRGGIYEQFF. The chain has TRBV4-2 and TRBJ2-1; TRBD2 matches at 8 bases. This CDR3 comprises 15 residues. Trimming took 0 bases from V and 8 from J; bases not matched to a gene: 6. Germline values: CDR1 LGHNA, CDR2 YNFKEQ.